The TCR beta chain under discussion was sequenced for a study of cytomegalovirus exposure and HLA in healthy donors. Study-wide results and limits: Analysis was carried out at a later point, and it linked a missense DCLRE1C variant to TCR beta V- and J-gene trimming. Later on, an analysis found that several of the most significant clusters appeared to be linked to common viral pathogens, which included parvovirus B19. Specific recognition of CMV antigens was confirmed in vitro for a few chains (all CMV-associated).

Trimming removed 9 bases from V and 7 bases from J, with 22 bases in between. This CDR3 has 14 amino acids. Germline CDR1 reads SNHLY; CDR2 reads FYNNEI. 13 Jbeta primers and 60 Vbeta primers were used for the PCR. Profiling relied on immunoSEQ multiplex PCR, and the TCRdb table lists in-frame clones only, not all of them. The sample lists about 300,000 clones, roughly 89% occurring once. This clone was recorded only once. Its target is unknown. This chain links TRBV2 with TRBJ2-7; tentatively, D is TRBD1 (5 bases). This receptor was taken from a man aged 35 to 55 in good health and CMV-seropositive. Sequences were obtained from PBMCs. This CDR3 reads CASAPTQGSGEQYF. The CDR3 DNA is TGTGCCAGTGCCCCCACTCAGGGTTCAGGGGAGCAGTACTTC.